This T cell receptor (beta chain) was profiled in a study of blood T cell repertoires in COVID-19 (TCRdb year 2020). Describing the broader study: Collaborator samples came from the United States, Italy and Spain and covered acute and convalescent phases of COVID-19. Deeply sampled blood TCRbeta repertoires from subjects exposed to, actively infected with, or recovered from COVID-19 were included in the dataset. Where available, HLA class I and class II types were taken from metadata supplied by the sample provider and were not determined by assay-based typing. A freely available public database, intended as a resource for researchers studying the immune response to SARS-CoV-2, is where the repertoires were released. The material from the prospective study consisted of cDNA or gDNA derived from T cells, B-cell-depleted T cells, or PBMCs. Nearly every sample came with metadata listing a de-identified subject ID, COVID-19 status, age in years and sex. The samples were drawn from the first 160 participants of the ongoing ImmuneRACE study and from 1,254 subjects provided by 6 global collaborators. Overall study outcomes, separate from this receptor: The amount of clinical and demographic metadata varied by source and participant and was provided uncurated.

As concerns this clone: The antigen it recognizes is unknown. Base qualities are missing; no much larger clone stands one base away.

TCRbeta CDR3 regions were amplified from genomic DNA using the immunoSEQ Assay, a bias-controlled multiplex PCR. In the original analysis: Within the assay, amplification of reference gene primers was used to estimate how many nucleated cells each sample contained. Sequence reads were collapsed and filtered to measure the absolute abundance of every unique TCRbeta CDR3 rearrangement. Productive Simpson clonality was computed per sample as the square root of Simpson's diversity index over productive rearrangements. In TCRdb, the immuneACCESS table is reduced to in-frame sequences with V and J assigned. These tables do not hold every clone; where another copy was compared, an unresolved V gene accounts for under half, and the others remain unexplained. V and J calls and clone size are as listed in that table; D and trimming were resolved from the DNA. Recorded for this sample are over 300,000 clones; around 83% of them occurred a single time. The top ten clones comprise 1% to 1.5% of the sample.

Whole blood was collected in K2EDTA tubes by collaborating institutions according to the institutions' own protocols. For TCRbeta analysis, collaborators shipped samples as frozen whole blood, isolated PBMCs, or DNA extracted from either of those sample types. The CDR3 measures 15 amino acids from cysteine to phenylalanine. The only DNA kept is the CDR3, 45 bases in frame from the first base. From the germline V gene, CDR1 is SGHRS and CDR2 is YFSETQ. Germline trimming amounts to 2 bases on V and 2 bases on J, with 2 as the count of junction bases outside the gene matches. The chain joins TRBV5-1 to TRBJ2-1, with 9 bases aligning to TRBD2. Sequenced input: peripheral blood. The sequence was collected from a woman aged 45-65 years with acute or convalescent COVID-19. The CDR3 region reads CASSLSGGPYNEQFF. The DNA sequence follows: TGCGCCAGCAGCTTAAGCGGGGGGCCCTACAATGAGCAGTTCTTC.